This T cell receptor beta chain was sequenced during a study of blood T cell repertoires in COVID-19. Study-wide background: The United States, Italy and Spain supplied acute and convalescent COVID-19 samples. Sources were T cells, B-cell-depleted T cells, or PBMCs; the material itself was cDNA or gDNA.

The CDR3 extends over 15 amino acids. The V segment lost 6 bases and the J segment 7 bases; nucleotides outside the gene matches: 15. The germline V gene encodes CDR1 SQVTM and CDR2 ANQGSEA. In the source study's methods: Reference gene primer amplification in the assay estimated nucleated cell counts. Assay used: immunoSEQ multiplex PCR; TCRdb lists only in-frame clones, some missing. The V and J calls and the clone size are those of that table, but D and trimming were determined from the DNA. The sample consists of over 130,000 clones, approximately 84% of them appearing once. This clonotype was sampled from a man between 65 and 79 years old with acute or convalescent COVID-19. The J gene is TRBJ1-5, the V gene TRBV29-1; 7 bases line up with TRBD1. Sequencing input: peripheral blood. As DNA, the CDR3 is TGCAGCGTCCGAGTGGGTGGACAGGTGGACCAGCCCCAGCATTTT. It codes for CSVRVGGQVDQPQHF.